One T cell receptor (beta chain) is described in this entry. This sample stems from a study of cytomegalovirus exposure and HLA in healthy donors. The CDR3 totals 13 residues. Germline V lookup: CDR1 MNHEY, CDR2 SMNVEV (reference sequence). V lost 10 bases and J lost 0; bases outside the gene matches: 6. In the PCR, 60 Vbeta and 13 Jbeta primers were used. Generated by immunoSEQ multiplex PCR, the TCRdb table keeps only in-frame clones and is missing some. Here the sample spans 75,000 to 100,000 clones, 75% to 85% being singletons. Sample: PBMCs. The V gene is TRBV27, the J gene TRBJ2-7, with 7 bases aligning to TRBD1. The TCR originated in a man between 18 and 35 years old in good health and CMV-seropositive. The CDR3 spells CAIRGQVSYEQYF. The CDR3 DNA reads as TGTGCCATCCGAGGACAGGTCTCCTACGAGCAGTACTTC.